The rows below give T cell receptor beta chains drawn from one sample of a study of cytomegalovirus exposure and HLA in healthy donors. Profiling relied on immunoSEQ multiplex PCR, and the TCRdb table lists in-frame clones only, not all of them. The repertoire holds around 130,000 clones, with roughly 79% as singletons. Sequenced material: PBMCs. These TCRs come from a woman aged 40 to 55 in good health and CMV-seronegative. The CDR3 runs from the conserved cysteine through the conserved F or W. Each record gives: J gene, D gene, clone size, CDR3 length, V gene, CDR3 DNA, CDR3 protein. A D gene is named only where the DNA matches it firmly. Some rows have no size entry. The others give once, few or many, or a class for an expanded clone.

TRBJ1-1	-	-	15	TRBV28	TGTGCCAGCAGTTTGGGGGGGCAGCTGAACACTGAAGCTTTCTTT	CASSLGGQLNTEAFF
TRBJ2-3	TRBD2	-	15	TRBV13	TGTGCCACCTCCCATAGCGGGGGGCTCGTAGATACGCAGTATTTT	CATSHSGGLVDTQYF
TRBJ2-7	TRBD1	few	14	TRBV27	TGTGCCAGCAGACCGGGACAGGGTCACAACGAGCAGTACTTC	CASRPGQGHNEQYF
TRBJ2-6	TRBD1	-	18	TRBV5-1	TGCGCCAGCAGCCCACTTCCAGGGGGTCCTGCTGGGGCCAACGGCCTGACTTTC	CASSPLPGGPAGANGLTF
TRBJ2-3	TRBD2	-	20	TRBV29-1	TGCAGCGTTGAAGTCTTGGCTAGCGGGAGGGGACGCGGAATCACAGATACGCAGTATTTT	CSVEVLASGRGRGITDTQYF
TRBJ2-5	-	-	12	TRBV7-9	TGTGCCAGCAGCGCGGGCCAAGAGACCCAGTACTTC	CASSAGQETQYF
TRBJ2-7	-	once	14	TRBV19	TGTGCCAGTAGCCCAGAGGGGGAAGCCTACGAGCAGTACTTC	CASSPEGEAYEQYF
TRBJ2-2	-	once	14	TRBV7-6	TGTGCCAGCAGCTTAGCCAGGCCCCCCGGGGAGCTGTTTTTT	CASSLARPPGELFF
TRBJ1-1	TRBD1	-	16	TRBV6-6	TGTGCCAGCAGTTACGCCAAAGGGGGCCGGGGCACTGAAGCTTTCTTT	CASSYAKGGRGTEAFF
TRBJ1-5	TRBD1	-	14	TRBV27	TGTGCCAGCAGTGAGGACAGGGGAAATCAGCCCCAGCATTTT	CASSEDRGNQPQHF
TRBJ1-1	-	-	16	TRBV6-5	TGTGCCAGCAGTTACCTAACCCTGACATGGAACACTGAAGCTTTCTTT	CASSYLTLTWNTEAFF
TRBJ1-5	TRBD1	-	18	TRBV28	TGTGCCAGCAGTTCGACCGGGACAGGGGTGAGTAGCAATCAGCCCCAGCATTTT	CASSSTGTGVSSNQPQHF
TRBJ2-5	TRBD2	few	15	TRBV2	TGTGCCAGCAGTCTCCCCTCCGGGACTAGCGCCGTCCAGTACTTC	CASSLPSGTSAVQYF
TRBJ2-3	-	-	15	TRBV5-5	TGTGCCAGCAGCTTGGGGCGGGGGCGGACAGATACGCAGTATTTT	CASSLGRGRTDTQYF
TRBJ2-5	TRBD2	-	12	TRBV29-1	TGCAGCGTCGGGGGAGGGCGGGAGACCCAGTACTTC	CSVGGGRETQYF
TRBJ1-2	-	once	11	TRBV30	TGTGCCTGGAGTGTACCCCAGGGATGCACCTTC	CAWSVPQGCTF
TRBJ2-1	-	-	15	TRBV7-8	TGTGCCAGCAGCCTCCGGGAGATGGGGGGCAATGAGCAGTTCTTC	CASSLREMGGNEQFF
TRBJ2-7	TRBD1	few	15	TRBV28	TGTGCCAGCACCACCGGACAGGGGGCGGCCTACGAGCAGTACTTC	CASTTGQGAAYEQYF
TRBJ2-2	-	-	14	TRBV21-1	TGTGCCAGCAGCAAAGGTGAGAAGACCGGGGAGCTGTTTTTT	CASSKGEKTGELFF
TRBJ1-2	TRBD1	-	15	TRBV19	TGTGCCAGTAGTGCCTCGGACAGGGGGCCGTATGGCTACACCTTC	CASSASDRGPYGYTF
TRBJ2-5	-	-	14	TRBV18	TGTGCCAGCTCACCACCGGCCAGGGAAGAAACCCAGTACTTC	CASSPPAREETQYF
TRBJ1-1	-	-	15	TRBV7-9	TGTGCCAGCAGCCACGCACAGGGAATGAACACTGAAGCTTTCTTT	CASSHAQGMNTEAFF
TRBJ2-1	-	-	16	TRBV4-1	TGCGCCAGCAGCCAAGAAACAGGAGCCTCCTACAATGAGCAGTTCTTC	CASSQETGASYNEQFF
TRBJ2-7	-	-	14	TRBV25-1	TGTGCCAGCAGTGATGAGGGAAAGGCCTACGAGCAGTACTTC	CASSDEGKAYEQYF
TRBJ1-5	-	-	12	TRBV5-4	TGTGCCAGCAGCTTAGAGGGCCAGCCCCAGCATTTT	CASSLEGQPQHF
TRBJ2-2	TRBD1	-	14	TRBV6-1	TGTGCCAGCGCTCGGGACAGGGACACCGGGGAGCTGTTTTTT	CASARDRDTGELFF
TRBJ2-1	TRBD2	-	12	TRBV29-1	TGCAGCGCCCAGGGCGGGGGCAATGAGCAGTTCTTC	CSAQGGGNEQFF
TRBJ2-7	-	-	11	TRBV7-2	TGTGCCAGCAGCGCCAAGCGGGAGCAGTACTTC	CASSAKREQYF
TRBJ2-2	TRBD2	-	16	TRBV7-6	TGTGCCAGCACCTCAGTGGGGGAGGGCCGGACCGGGGAGCTGTTTTTT	CASTSVGEGRTGELFF
TRBJ1-2	-	-	14	TRBV11-2	TGTGCCAGCAGCTTAAACAGAGCTAACTATGGCTACACCTTC	CASSLNRANYGYTF
TRBJ1-4	TRBD1	-	15	TRBV28	TGTGCCAGCAGTTTCCGGGACAGGTTAAATGAAAAACTGTTTTTT	CASSFRDRLNEKLFF
TRBJ2-1	-	-	13	TRBV7-2	TGTGCCAGCAGCTTAGCCACTGATTCCCTTCGGTTCTTC	CASSLATDSLRFF
TRBJ2-2	-	-	15	TRBV28	TGTGCCAGCAGTTCTAACGGGGTAAACACCGGGGAGCTGTTTTTT	CASSSNGVNTGELFF
TRBJ2-5	TRBD1	-	15	TRBV9	TGTGCCAGCAGCGTAGGACAGGGCTTAAGAGAGACCCAGTACTTC	CASSVGQGLRETQYF
TRBJ1-2	-	-	12	TRBV27	TGTGCCAGCAGAGGGGCGGGGTACGGCTACACCTTC	CASRGAGYGYTF
TRBJ1-3	-	-	13	TRBV29-1	TGCAGCGTTGAATCAGGGCCCGGAAACACCATATATTTT	CSVESGPGNTIYF
TRBJ1-1	TRBD1	-	13	TRBV28	TGTGCCAGCAGTTTAGGGACGGGACAGCGAATTTTCTTT	CASSLGTGQRIFF
TRBJ1-1	TRBD1	-	15	TRBV13	TGTGCCAGCAGCTCCCGGACAGGGGGATTAACTGAAGCTTTCTTT	CASSSRTGGLTEAFF
TRBJ2-1	-	-	15	TRBV2	TGTGCCAGCAGTGAGACACAGGCGGTATACAATGAGCAGTTCTTC	CASSETQAVYNEQFF
TRBJ2-1	TRBD2	-	12	TRBV19	TGTGCCAGTACGGGGGGCTACAATGAGCAGTTCTTC	CASTGGYNEQFF
TRBJ1-4	-	-	14	TRBV7-9	TGTGCCAGCAGCGAAGGGGGTTATAATGAAAAACTGTTTTTT	CASSEGGYNEKLFF
TRBJ1-5	-	-	16	TRBV28	TGTGCCAGCAGGGGGGCCGGGGGGAATAGCAATCAGCCCCAGCATTTT	CASRGAGGNSNQPQHF
TRBJ1-4	-	-	15	TRBV5-5	TGTGCCAGCAGCTTGTCGGGGGTTACTAATGAAAAACTGTTTTTT	CASSLSGVTNEKLFF
TRBJ2-3	-	-	13	TRBV18	TGTGCCAGCTCACCTGTGGCCACAGATACGCAGTATTTT	CASSPVATDTQYF
TRBJ2-2	TRBD1	-	16	TRBV6-6	TGTGCCAGCAGCACCGCCGGGGACAGGGGTGCCGGGGAGCTGTTTTTT	CASSTAGDRGAGELFF
TRBJ2-7	-	-	15	TRBV9	TGTGCCAGCAGCCCCAGAGTGGGGAGCGCCTACGAGCAGTACTTC	CASSPRVGSAYEQYF
TRBJ2-3	-	-	14	TRBV27	TGTGCCAGCACCTATGGGGGCAGCACAGATACGCAGTATTTT	CASTYGGSTDTQYF
TRBJ2-7	-	-	13	TRBV5-4	TGTGCCAGCAGCCAAGGGAGCTCCTACGAGCAGTACTTC	CASSQGSSYEQYF
TRBJ2-1	-	once	11	TRBV28	TGTGCCAGCAGTACTAAGGATGAGCAGTTCTTC	CASSTKDEQFF
TRBJ2-3	TRBD1	-	15	TRBV18	TGTGCCAGCTCACCGGGACAGGGGGCGATAGATACGCAGTATTTT	CASSPGQGAIDTQYF
TRBJ1-3	-	few	15	TRBV7-2	TGTGCCAGCAGCGCCCGGGGAAGCGCTGGAAACACCATATATTTT	CASSARGSAGNTIYF